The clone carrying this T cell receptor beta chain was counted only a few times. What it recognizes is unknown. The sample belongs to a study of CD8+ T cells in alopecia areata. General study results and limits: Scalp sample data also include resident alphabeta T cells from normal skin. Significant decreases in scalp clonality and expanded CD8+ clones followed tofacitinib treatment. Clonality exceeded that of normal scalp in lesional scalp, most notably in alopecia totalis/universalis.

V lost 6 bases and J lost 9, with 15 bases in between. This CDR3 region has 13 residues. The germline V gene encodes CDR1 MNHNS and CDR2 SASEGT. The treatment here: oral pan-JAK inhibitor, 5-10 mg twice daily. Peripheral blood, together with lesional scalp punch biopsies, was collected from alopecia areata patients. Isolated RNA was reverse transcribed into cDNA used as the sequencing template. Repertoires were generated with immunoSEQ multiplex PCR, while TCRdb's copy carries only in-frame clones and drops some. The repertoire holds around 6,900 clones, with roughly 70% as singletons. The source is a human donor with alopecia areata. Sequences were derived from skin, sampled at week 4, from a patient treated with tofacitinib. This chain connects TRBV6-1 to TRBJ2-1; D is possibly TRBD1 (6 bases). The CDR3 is CASSETGRPEQFF. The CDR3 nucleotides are TGTGCCAGCAGCGAAACAGGGAGACCTGAGCAGTTCTTC.